This T cell receptor (beta chain) was sequenced during a study of blood T cell repertoires in COVID-19. Background on the study: The United States, Italy and Spain provided the acute and convalescent COVID-19 samples. T cells, B-cell-depleted T cells, or PBMCs provided the cDNA or gDNA that served as material.

CDR3 size: 15 residues. Trimming stripped 0 bases from V and 3 bases from J, with 9 bases between. Looked up from germline, CDR1 is SGHRS and CDR2 is YFSETQ. In the authors' workflow: Reference gene primer amplification gave estimated nucleated cell counts. Sequenced by immunoSEQ multiplex PCR; TCRdb stores in-frame clones only, minus some. V and J calls and clone size are given by that table; D and trimming were obtained from the DNA. The table lists approximately 220,000 clones, over 70% of them singletons, with 7.9% in the top ten. The specimen was peripheral blood. The receptor was derived from a woman aged 80 or over with acute or convalescent COVID-19. The gene calls are TRBV5-1 and TRBJ1-4; D possibly corresponds to TRBD1 (5 bases). The CDR3 spells CASSLVGAANEKLFF. Here the CDR3 DNA reads TGCGCCAGCAGCTTGGTTGGGGCCGCTAATGAAAAACTGTTTTTT. The full variable domain, rest sourced from reference TRBV5-1 and TRBJ1-4, is KAGVTQTPRYLIKTRGQQVTLSCSPISGHRSVSWYQQTPGQGLQFLFEYFSETQRNKGNFPGRFSGRQFSNSRSEMNVSTLELGDSALYLCASSLVGAANEKLFFGSGTQLSVL.